One T cell receptor (beta chain) is described in this entry. What it binds is unknown. Amplification used 60 V beta primers and 13 J beta primers. Sequencing was performed with immunoSEQ multiplex PCR; in TCRdb, only in-frame clones are kept and a portion is missing. The top ten hold 2% to 2.5% of the sample, which has tens of thousands of clones, around 80% seen once. This sample was taken from a study of glioma-infiltrating T cells after dendritic cell vaccination. Overall study findings and caveats: No direct clonality-survival link was found; a diverse polyclonal response may matter.

V was pared by 3 bases and J by 11 bases, with 5 bases of the junction left unmatched. The CDR3 spans 12 residues. The V gene's germline CDR1 is SGHVS and CDR2 FQNEAQ. This sequence was found in a human donor with glioblastoma. The material was blood, obtained before dendritic cell vaccination. This sequence joins TRBV7-8 and TRBJ1-2, with TRBD1 matching 8 bases. CDR3 sequence (DNA): TGTGCCAGCAGCTTTGGACAGGGCGGTTACACCTTC. Protein sequence: CASSFGQGGYTF.